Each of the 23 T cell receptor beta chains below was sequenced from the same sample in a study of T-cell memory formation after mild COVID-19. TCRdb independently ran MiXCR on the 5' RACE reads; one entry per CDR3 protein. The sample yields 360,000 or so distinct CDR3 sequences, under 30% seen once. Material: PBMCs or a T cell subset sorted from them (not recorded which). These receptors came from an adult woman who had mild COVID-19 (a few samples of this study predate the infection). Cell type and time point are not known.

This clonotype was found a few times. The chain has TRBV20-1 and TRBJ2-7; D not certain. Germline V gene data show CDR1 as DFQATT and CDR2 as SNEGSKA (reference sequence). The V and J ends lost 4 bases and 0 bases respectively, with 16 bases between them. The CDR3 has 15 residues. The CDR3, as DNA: TGCAGTGCTACCCAGCCAGGACGACTCTCCTACGAGCAGTACTTC. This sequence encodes CSATQPGRLSYEQYF.

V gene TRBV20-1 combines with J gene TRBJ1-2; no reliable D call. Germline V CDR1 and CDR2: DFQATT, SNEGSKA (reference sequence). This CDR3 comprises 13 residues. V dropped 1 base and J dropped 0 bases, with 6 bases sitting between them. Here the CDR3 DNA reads TGCAGTGCTAGAGGGGAAACTAACTATGGCTACACCTTC. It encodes CSARGETNYGYTF.

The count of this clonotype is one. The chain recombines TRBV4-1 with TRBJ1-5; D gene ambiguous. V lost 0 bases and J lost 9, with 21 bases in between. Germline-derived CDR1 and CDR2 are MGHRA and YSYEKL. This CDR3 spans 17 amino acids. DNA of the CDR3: TGCGCCAGCAGCCAAGATACGGTAACTAAGAGGACGACGCCCCAGCATTTT. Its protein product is CASSQDTVTKRTTPQHF.

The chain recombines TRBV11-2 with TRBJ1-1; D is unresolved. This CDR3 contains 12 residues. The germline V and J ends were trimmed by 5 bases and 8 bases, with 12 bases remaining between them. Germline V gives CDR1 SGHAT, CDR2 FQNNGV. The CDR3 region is CASSPLTEEAFF. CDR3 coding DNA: TGTGCCAGCAGCCCACTGACGGAGGAAGCTTTCTTT.

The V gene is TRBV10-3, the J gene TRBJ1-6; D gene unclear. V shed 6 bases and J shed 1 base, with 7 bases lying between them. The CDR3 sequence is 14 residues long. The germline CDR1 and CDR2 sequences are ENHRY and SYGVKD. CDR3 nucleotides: TGTGCCATCAGGCGGGATTCCTATAATTCACCCCTCCACTTT. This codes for CAIRRDSYNSPLHF.

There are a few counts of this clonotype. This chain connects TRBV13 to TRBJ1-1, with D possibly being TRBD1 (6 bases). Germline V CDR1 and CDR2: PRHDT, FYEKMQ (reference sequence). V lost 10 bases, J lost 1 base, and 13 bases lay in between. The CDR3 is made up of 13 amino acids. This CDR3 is CATLRGANTEAFF. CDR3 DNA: TGTGCCACCCTTAGGGGGGCGAACACTGAAGCTTTCTTT.

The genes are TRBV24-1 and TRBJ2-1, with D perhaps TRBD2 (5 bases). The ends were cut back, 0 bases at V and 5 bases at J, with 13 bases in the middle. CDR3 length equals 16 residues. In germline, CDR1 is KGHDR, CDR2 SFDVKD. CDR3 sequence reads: CATSDLSGVSHNEQFF. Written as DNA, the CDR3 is TGTGCCACCAGTGATTTGTCCGGGGTATCACACAATGAGCAGTTCTTC.

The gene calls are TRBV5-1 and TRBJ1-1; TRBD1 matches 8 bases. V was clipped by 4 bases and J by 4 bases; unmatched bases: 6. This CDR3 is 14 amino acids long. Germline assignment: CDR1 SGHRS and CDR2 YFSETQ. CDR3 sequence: CASSNYRGFTEAFF. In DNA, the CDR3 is TGCGCCAGCAGCAACTACAGGGGGTTCACTGAAGCTTTCTTT.

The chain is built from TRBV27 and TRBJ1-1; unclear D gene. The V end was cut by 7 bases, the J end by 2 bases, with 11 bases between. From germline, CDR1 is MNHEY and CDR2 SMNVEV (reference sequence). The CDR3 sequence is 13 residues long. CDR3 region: CASKRYPNTEAFF. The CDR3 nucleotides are TGTGCCAGCAAACGGTACCCTAACACTGAAGCTTTCTTT.

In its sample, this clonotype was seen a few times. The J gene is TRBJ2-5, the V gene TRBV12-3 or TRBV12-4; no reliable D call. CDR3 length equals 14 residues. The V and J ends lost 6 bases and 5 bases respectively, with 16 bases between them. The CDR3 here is CASSRSMIRETQYF. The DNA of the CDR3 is TGTGCCAGCAGCCGGTCGATGATTCGGGAGACCCAGTACTTC.

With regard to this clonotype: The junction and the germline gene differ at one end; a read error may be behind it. As DNA, the CDR3 is TGTGCCAGCAGCCTATGGCTTTCCGGGGAGCTGATTTTT. Residues: CASSLWLSGELIF. This sequence joins TRBV5-6 and TRBJ2-2; D perhaps matches TRBD2 (5 bases). CDR1 and CDR2 (germline): SGHDT, YYEEEE. The CDR3 has 13 amino acids.

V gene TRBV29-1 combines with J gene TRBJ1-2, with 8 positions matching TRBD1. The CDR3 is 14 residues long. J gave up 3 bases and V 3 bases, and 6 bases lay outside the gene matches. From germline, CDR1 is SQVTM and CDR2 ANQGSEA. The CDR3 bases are TGCAGCGTTGATTTTGGACAGGGCGACTATGGCTACACCTTC. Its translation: CSVDFGQGDYGYTF.

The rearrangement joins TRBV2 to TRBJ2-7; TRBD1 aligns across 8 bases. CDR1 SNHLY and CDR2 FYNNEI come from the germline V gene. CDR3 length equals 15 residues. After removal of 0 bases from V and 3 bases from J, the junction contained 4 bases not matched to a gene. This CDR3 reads CASSEAIDRGYEQYF. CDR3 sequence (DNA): TGTGCCAGCAGTGAAGCGATAGACAGGGGCTACGAGCAGTACTTC.

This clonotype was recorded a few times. DNA of the CDR3: TGTGCCAGCAGCTCCCTACAGGGAAGGGGCACTGAAGCTTTCTTT. It yields the protein CASSSLQGRGTEAFF. V is TRBV11-2 and J is TRBJ1-1; D might be TRBD1 (6 bases). CDR1 and CDR2 (germline): SGHAT, FQNNGV. Trimming pared 4 bases from V and 4 bases from J, leaving 16 bases between. This CDR3 is 15 amino acids long.

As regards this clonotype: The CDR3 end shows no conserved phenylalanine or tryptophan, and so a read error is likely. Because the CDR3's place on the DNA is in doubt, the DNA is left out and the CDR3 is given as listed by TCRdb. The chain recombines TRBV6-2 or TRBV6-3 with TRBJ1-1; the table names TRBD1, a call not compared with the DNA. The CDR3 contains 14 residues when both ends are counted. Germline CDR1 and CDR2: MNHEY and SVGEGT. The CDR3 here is CASNLHTGTGVTFI.

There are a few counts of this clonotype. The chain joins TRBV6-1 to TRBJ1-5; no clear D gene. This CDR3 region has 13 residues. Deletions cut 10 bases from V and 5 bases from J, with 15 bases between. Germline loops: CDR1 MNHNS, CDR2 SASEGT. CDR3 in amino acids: CATSLSHDQPQHF. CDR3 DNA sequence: TGTGCCACCTCCTTAAGCCACGATCAGCCCCAGCATTTT.

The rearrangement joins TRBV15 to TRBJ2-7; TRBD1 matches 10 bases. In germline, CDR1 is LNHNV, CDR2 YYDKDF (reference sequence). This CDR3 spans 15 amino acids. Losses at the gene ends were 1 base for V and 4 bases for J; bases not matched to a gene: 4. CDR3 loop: CATSRVGQGIYEQYF. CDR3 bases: TGTGCCACCAGCAGAGTGGGACAGGGGATTTACGAGCAGTACTTC.

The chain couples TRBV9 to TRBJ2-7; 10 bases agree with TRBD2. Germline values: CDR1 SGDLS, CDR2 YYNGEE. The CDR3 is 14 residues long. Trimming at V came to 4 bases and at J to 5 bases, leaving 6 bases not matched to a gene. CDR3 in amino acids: CASSLRSGRNEQYF. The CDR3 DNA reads TGTGCCAGCAGCCTGCGTAGCGGGAGGAACGAGCAGTACTTC.

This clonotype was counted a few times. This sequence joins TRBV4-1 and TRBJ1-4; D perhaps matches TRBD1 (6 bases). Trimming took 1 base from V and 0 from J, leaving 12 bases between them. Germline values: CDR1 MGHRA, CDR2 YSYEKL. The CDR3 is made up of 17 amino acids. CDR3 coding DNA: TGCGCCAGCAGCCAAGCCCCACACAGGGCAACTAATGAAAAACTGTTTTTT. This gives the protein CASSQAPHRATNEKLFF.

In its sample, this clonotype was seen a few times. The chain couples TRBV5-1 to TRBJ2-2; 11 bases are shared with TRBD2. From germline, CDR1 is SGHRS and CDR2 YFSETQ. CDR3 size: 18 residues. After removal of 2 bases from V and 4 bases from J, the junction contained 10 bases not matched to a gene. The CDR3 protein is CASSLFTSGSTGTGELFF. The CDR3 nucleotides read TGCGCCAGCAGCTTATTTACTAGCGGGAGTACGGGCACCGGGGAGCTGTTTTTT.

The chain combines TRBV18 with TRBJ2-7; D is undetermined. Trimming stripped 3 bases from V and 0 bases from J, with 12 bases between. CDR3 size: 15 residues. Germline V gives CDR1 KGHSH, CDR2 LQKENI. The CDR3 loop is CASSPEAPSSYEQYF. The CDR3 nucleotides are TGTGCCAGCTCACCGGAAGCTCCAAGCTCCTACGAGCAGTACTTC. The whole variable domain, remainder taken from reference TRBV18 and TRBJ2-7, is NAGVMQNPRHLVRRRGQEARLRCSPMKGHSHVYWYRQLPEEGLKFMVYLQKENIIDESGMPKERFSAEFPKEGPSILRIQQVVRGDSAAYFCASSPEAPSSYEQYFGPGTRLTVT.

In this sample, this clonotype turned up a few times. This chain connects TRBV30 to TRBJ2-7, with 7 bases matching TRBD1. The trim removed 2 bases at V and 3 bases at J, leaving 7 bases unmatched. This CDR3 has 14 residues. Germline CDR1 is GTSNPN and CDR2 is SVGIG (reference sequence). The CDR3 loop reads CAWSIGQGDYEQYF. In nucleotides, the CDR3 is TGTGCCTGGAGTATCGGGCAGGGGGACTACGAGCAGTACTTC. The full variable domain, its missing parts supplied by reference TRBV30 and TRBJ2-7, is SQTIHQWPATLVQPVGSPLSLECTVEGTSNPNLYWYRQAAGRGLQLLFYSVGIGQISSEVPQNLSASRPQDRQFILSSKKLLLSDSGFYLCAWSIGQGDYEQYFGPGTRLTVT.

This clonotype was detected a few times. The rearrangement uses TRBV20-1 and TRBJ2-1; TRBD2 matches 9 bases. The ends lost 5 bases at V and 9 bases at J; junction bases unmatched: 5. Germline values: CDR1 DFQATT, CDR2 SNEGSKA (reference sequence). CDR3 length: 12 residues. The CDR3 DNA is TGCAGTGCTGGCGGGAGGGCTGGTGAGCAGTTCTTC. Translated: CSAGGRAGEQFF.